Here is one T cell receptor beta chain with its context. The antigen is not known. Donors in the study were healthy people who gave bone marrow. Germline CDR1 is LNHNV and CDR2 is YYDKDF (reference sequence). Trimming left V 5 bases short and J 10 bases short, with 22 bases between. CDR3 size: 15 residues. 60 Vbeta and 13 Jbeta primers were used in PCR. The method was immunoSEQ multiplex PCR; TCRdb's version includes in-frame clones alone and lacks a portion of them. The table shows about 92,000 clones, with 70% to 90% occurring only once. The data were obtained in a study of cytomegalovirus exposure and HLA in healthy donors. The study's findings and limits: As was reported, the classifier diagnosed cytomegalovirus status with high specificity and sensitivity. Later on, an analysis showed TCR association rates differing by HLA locus, with DRB1 the most and HLA-C the fewest. The later analysis indicated that the majority of CMV-associated TCR beta chains appeared HLA-restricted.

V and J are TRBV15 and TRBJ2-3, with a tentative D call TRBD1 (6 bases). This TCR was sampled from a man younger than 35 in good health and CMV-seronegative. Material: PBMCs. The CDR3 nucleotides are TGTGCCACCAGCGTAGAGGGCCAGGGGAGAGAGGCGCAGTATTTT. Translated: CATSVEGQGREAQYF.